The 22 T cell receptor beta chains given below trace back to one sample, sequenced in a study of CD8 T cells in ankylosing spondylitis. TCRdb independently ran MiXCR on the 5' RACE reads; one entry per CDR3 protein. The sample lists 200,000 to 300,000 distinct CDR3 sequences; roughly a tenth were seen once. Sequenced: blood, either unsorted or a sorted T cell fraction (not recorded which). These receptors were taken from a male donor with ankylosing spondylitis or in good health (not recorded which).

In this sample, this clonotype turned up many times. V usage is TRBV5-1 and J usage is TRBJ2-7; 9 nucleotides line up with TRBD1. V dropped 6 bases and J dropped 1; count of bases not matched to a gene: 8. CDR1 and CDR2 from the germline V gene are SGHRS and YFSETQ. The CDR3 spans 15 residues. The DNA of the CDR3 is TGCGCCAGCACCCTGGGACAGGGCCTTTCCTACGAGCAGTACTTC. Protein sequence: CASTLGQGLSYEQYF.

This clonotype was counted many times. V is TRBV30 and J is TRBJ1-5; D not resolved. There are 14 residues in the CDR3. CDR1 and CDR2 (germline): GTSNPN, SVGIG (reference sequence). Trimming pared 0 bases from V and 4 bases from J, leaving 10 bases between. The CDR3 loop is CAWSVSVPNQPQHF. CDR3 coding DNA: TGTGCCTGGAGTGTGAGTGTCCCAAATCAGCCCCAGCATTTT.

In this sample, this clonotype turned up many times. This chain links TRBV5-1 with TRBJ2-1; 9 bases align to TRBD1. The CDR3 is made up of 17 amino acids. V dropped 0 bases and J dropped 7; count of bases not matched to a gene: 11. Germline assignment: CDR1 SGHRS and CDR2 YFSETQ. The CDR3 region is CASSLVGGQGAPNEQFF. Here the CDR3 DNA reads TGCGCCAGCAGCTTGGTGGGGGGACAGGGCGCTCCAAATGAGCAGTTCTTC. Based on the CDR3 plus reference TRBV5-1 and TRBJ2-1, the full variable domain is KAGVTQTPRYLIKTRGQQVTLSCSPISGHRSVSWYQQTPGQGLQFLFEYFSETQRNKGNFPGRFSGRQFSNSRSEMNVSTLELGDSALYLCASSLVGGQGAPNEQFFGPGTRLTVL.

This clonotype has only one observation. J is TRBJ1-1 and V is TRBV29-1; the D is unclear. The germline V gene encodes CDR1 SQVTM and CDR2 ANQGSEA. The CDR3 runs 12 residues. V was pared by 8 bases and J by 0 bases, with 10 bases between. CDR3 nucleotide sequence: TGCAGCCCTTGGTGGGTGAACACTGAAGCTTTCTTT. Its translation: CSPWWVNTEAFF.

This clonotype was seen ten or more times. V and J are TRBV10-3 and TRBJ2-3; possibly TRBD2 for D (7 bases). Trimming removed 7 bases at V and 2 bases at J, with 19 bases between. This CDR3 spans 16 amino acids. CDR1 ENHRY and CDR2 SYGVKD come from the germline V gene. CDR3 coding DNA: TGTGCCATCAAAGGGGGGGGGCTCACCTACACAGATACGCAGTATTTT. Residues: CAIKGGGLTYTDTQYF.

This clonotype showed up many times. CDR3 residues: CSARGQDFNEKLFF. The CDR3 DNA follows: TGCAGTGCTAGAGGCCAGGATTTTAATGAAAAACTGTTTTTT. The chain is built from TRBV20-1 and TRBJ1-4; no clear D. Germline CDR1 DFQATT, CDR2 SNEGSKA (reference sequence). Trimming removed 1 base from V and 4 bases from J, with 10 bases in between. This CDR3 spans 14 amino acids.

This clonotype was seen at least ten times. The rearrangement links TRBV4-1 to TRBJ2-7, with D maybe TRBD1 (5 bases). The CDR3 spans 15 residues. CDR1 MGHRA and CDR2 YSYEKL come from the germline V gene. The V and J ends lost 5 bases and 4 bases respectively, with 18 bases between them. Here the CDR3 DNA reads TGCGCCAGCAGCACACTCCTCCGGACAAATTACGAGCAGTACTTC. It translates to CASSTLLRTNYEQYF.

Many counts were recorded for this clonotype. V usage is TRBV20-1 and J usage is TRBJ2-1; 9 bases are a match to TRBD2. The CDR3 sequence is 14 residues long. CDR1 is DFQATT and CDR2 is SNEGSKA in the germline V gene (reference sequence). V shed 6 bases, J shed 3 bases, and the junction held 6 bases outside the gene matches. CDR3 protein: CSACRAGGYNEQFF. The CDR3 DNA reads TGCAGTGCCTGCCGAGCGGGGGGCTACAATGAGCAGTTCTTC.

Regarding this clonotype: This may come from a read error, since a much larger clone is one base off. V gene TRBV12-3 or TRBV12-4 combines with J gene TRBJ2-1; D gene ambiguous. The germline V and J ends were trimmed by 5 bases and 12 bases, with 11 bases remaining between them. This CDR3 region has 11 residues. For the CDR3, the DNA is TGTGCCAGCAGTCAGGCCTTGGGGCAGTTCTTC. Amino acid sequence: CASSQALGQFF.

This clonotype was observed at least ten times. The CDR3 DNA is TGTGCCAGCGGTGGAAGGACCCTAAACTCTGGAAACACCATATATTTT. This encodes CASGGRTLNSGNTIYF. The chain is built from TRBV12-3 or TRBV12-4 and TRBJ1-3, with D unresolved. The V end lost 8 bases, the J end lost 0 bases, and 17 bases lay between the germline ends. CDR3 length equals 16 residues.

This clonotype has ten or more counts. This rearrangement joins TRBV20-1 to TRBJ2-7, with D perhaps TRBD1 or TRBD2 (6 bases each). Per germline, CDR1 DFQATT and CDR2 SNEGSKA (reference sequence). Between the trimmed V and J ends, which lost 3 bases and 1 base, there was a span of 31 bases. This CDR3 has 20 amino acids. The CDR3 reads CSASPQYLGGSRSLSYEQYF. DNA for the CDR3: TGCAGTGCTAGCCCCCAGTACCTAGGGGGGTCCCGGTCGCTATCCTACGAGCAGTACTTC.

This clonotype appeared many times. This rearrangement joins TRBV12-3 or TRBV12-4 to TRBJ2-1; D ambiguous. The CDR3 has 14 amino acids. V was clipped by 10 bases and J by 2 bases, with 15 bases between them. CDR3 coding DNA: TGTGCCATCGTGTTACAAGAAGCCTACAATGAGCAGTTCTTC. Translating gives CAIVLQEAYNEQFF.

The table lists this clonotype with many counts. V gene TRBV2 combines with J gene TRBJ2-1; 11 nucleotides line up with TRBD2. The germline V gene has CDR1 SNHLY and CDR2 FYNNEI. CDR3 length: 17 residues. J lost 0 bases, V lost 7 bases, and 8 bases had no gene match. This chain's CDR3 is CASKERTSGSSYNEQFF. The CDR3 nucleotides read TGTGCCAGCAAAGAGAGAACTAGCGGGAGCTCCTACAATGAGCAGTTCTTC.

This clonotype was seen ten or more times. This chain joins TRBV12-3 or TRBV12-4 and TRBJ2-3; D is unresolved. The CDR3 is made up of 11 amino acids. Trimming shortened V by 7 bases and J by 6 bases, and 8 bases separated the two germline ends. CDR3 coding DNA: TGTGCCAGCACCCTGGAGGATACGCAGTATTTT. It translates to CASTLEDTQYF.

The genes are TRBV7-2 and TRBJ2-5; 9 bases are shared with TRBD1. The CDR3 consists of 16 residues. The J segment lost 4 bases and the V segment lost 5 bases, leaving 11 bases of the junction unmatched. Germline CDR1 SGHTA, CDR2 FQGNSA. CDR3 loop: CASSPWDRVGGETQYF. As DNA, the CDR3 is TGTGCCAGCAGCCCCTGGGACAGGGTGGGAGGAGAGACCCAGTACTTC.

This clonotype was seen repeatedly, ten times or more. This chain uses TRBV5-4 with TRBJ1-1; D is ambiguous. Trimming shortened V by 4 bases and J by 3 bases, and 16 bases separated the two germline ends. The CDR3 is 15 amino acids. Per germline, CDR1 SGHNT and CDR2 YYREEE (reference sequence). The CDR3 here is CASSLNSARDTEAFF. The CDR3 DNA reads TGTGCCAGCAGCCTTAACAGCGCCCGGGACACTGAAGCTTTCTTT.

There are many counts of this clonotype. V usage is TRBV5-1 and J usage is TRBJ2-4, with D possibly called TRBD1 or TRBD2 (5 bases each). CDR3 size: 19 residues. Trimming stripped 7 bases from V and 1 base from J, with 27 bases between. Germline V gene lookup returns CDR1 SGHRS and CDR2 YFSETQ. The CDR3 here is CASRSPGPLGDEAKNIQYF. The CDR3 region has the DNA TGCGCCAGCCGCTCCCCGGGACCACTGGGGGATGAGGCCAAAAACATTCAGTACTTC.

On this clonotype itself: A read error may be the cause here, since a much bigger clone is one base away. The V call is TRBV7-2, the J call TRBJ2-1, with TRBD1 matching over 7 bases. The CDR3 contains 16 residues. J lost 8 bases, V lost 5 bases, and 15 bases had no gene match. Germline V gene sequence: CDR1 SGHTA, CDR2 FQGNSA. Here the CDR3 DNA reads TGTGCCAGCAGCGCGACCGGGGCAGGGGGACGGGATGAGCAGTTCTTC. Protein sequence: CASSATGAGGRDEQFF.

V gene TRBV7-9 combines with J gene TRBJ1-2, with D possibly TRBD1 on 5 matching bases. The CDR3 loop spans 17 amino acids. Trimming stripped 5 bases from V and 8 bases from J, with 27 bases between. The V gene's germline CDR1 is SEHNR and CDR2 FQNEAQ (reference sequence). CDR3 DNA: TGTGCCAGCAGCCCCTTTTCCCCAACGGCGCAGGGAAGAGGCTACACCTTC. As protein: CASSPFSPTAQGRGYTF.

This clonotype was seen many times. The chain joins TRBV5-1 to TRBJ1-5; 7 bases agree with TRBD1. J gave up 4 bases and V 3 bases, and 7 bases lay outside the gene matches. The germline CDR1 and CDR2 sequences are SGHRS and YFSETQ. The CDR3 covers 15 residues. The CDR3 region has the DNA TGCGCCAGCAGCTCCACAGGGGTGGGAAATCAGCCCCAGCATTTT. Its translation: CASSSTGVGNQPQHF.

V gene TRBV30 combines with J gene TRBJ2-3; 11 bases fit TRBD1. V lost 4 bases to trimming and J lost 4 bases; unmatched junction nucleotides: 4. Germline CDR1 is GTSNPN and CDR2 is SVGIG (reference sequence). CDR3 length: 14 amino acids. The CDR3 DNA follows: TGTGCCTGGAATCCGGGACAGGGGGCAGATACGCAGTATTTT. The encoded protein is CAWNPGQGADTQYF. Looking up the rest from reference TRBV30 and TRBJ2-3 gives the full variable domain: SQTIHQWPATLVQPVGSPLSLECTVEGTSNPNLYWYRQAAGRGLQLLFYSVGIGQISSEVPQNLSASRPQDRQFILSSKKLLLSDSGFYLCAWNPGQGADTQYFGPGTRLTVL.

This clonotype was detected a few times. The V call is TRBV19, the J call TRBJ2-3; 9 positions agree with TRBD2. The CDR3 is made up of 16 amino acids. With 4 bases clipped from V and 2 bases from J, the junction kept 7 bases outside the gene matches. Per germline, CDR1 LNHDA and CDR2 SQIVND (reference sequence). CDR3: CASSRASGRPTDTQYF. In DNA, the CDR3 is TGTGCCAGTAGTAGGGCCAGCGGGAGGCCCACAGATACGCAGTATTTT.